The TCR beta chain under discussion was sequenced for a study of T cell clonotyping in hematopoietic cell transplantation. Study-level points and caveats: Pathologically expanded recipient clonotypes increased progressively from day 30 to day 180 as diversity fell. Without cell sorting, CD4 versus CD8 contributions remain unresolved.

The CDR3 sequence is 13 residues long. Germline-derived CDR1 and CDR2 are LNHDA and SQIVND (reference sequence). V lost 3 bases and J 10 bases, leaving 15 bases between the germline ends. Assay used: immunoSEQ multiplex PCR; TCRdb lists only in-frame clones, some missing. This repertoire shows 13,000 or so clones, 80% to 95% found once; its top ten account for approximately 1.1%. In the case of this clone: The antigen is unknown.

The material sequenced was peripheral blood mononuclear cells. The sequence derives from a young man in good health. Some clones in this sample may be carry-over from other donors' samples. V usage is TRBV19 and J usage is TRBJ1-1, with D possibly TRBD1 on 5 matching bases. The CDR3 is CASSIGQGWGAFF. The CDR3 DNA follows: TGTGCCAGTAGTATTGGGCAGGGCTGGGGAGCTTTCTTT.